These 13 T cell receptor beta chains were sequenced from one sample in a study of regulatory T cells in long-lasting Graves disease. Described time point: newly diagnosed GD, antithyroid drugs for less than 3 months. Scientists built the TCR library using RNA that was extracted from PBMCs. Researchers made TCR beta libraries by using iRepertoire HTBI primers and running Arm-PCR on CDR3 regions. TCRdb reprocessed the multiplex PCR reads via MiXCR and lists one record per CDR3 protein. Altogether roughly 350,000 distinct CDR3 sequences are present, under 20% being singletons, with the ten largest covering 20% to 25%. These same records also appear under a second study, on T cells in Graves' hyperthyroidism and ophthalmopathy.

The material was peripheral blood mononuclear cells (PBMCs), obtained at new diagnosis, from a patient treated with antithyroid drugs. The receptor source for this set is a woman under 30 with Graves disease.

The table lists this clonotype with a few counts. CDR3 nucleotide sequence: TGTGCCAGCAGCGCCCAGGGGGGGGCAAACTACAATGAGCAGTTCTTC. Translation gives CASSAQGGANYNEQFF. This rearrangement joins TRBV5-4 to TRBJ2-1, with D perhaps matching TRBD1 or TRBD2 (7 bases each). The V gene lost 4 bases and the J gene lost 3 bases, with 17 bases spanning the gap. The length of the CDR3 is 16 residues. Germline V lookup: CDR1 SGHNT, CDR2 YYREEE (reference sequence).

Comment on this clonotype: A much larger clonotype is one base distant, so this may be a read error. The CDR3 end shows no conserved phenylalanine or tryptophan, and so a read error is likely. The chain couples TRBV20-1 to TRBJ2-1, with 14 bases matching TRBD2. Germline CDR1 DFQATT, CDR2 SNEGSKA (reference sequence). V lost 3 bases to trimming and J lost 7 bases; unmatched junction nucleotides: 11. The CDR3 has 17 amino acids. For the CDR3, the DNA is TGCAGTGCTAGTCTCGGACTAGCGGGAGGTCCGGGGAATGAGCAGTTCTCC. It translates to CSASLGLAGGPGNEQFS.

This clonotype came up a few times. The chain couples TRBV7-9 to TRBJ2-2, with TRBD1 as a possible D gene (6 bases). V was clipped by 8 bases and J by 5 bases, with 15 bases between them. This CDR3 has 14 amino acids. CDR1 is SEHNR, CDR2 FQNEAQ, per germline (reference sequence). This chain's CDR3 is CASPKEQGTGELFF. The CDR3 DNA sequence: TGTGCCAGCCCCAAGGAGCAGGGGACCGGGGAGCTGTTTTTT.

This clonotype was picked up a small number of times. The rearrangement uses TRBV6-1 and TRBJ2-7; perhaps TRBD1 as D (5 bases). With 0 bases removed from V and 9 bases from J, the gap between germline ends came to 18 bases. CDR1 and CDR2 from the germline V gene are MNHNS and SASEGT. CDR3 length: 15 amino acids. CDR3 sequence reads: CASSEALVVPQGQYF. The CDR3 region has the DNA TGTGCCAGCAGTGAAGCGCTAGTAGTCCCGCAGGGGCAGTACTTC.

V gene TRBV6-1 combines with J gene TRBJ2-1, with TRBD2 matching over 9 bases. V shed 7 bases, J shed 1 base, and the junction held 8 bases outside the gene matches. Germline V gene data show CDR1 as MNHNS and CDR2 as SASEGT. This CDR3 has 16 residues. CDR3 protein: CASISLAGLSYNEQFF. The DNA for the CDR3 is TGTGCCAGCATTTCCCTAGCGGGGCTTTCCTACAATGAGCAGTTCTTC.

The chain combines TRBV11-2 with TRBJ2-3; 11 nucleotides agree with TRBD2. CDR3 length: 16 amino acids. V lost 5 bases, J lost 8 bases, and 12 bases stayed unmatched. Germline V CDR1 and CDR2: SGHAT, FQNNGV. CDR3 sequence: CASSPLAGGPPSTQYF. In nucleotides, the CDR3 is TGTGCCAGCAGCCCCCTAGCGGGGGGCCCCCCGTCTACGCAGTATTTT.

This clonotype was counted many times. The J gene is TRBJ1-2, the V gene TRBV7-2, with 10 bases fitting TRBD1. There are 13 residues in the CDR3. The ends lost 5 bases at V and 7 bases at J; junction bases unmatched: 4. The V gene's germline CDR1 is SGHTA and CDR2 FQGNSA. Here the CDR3 DNA reads TGTGCCAGCAGCCTGGGACAGGGGTTTGGCTACACCTTC. Protein: CASSLGQGFGYTF.

The gene calls are TRBV24-1 and TRBJ1-5; D perhaps matches TRBD1 (5 bases). CDR3 length equals 14 residues. Per germline, CDR1 KGHDR and CDR2 SFDVKD. Between the trimmed V and J ends, which lost 6 bases and 4 bases, there was a span of 12 bases. CDR3 region: CATSLTGLNQPQHF. CDR3 bases: TGTGCCACCAGTTTAACAGGCCTGAATCAGCCCCAGCATTTT.

This clonotype has at least ten counts. The chain recombines TRBV12-3 or TRBV12-4 with TRBJ2-5; 10 positions agree with TRBD2. With 6 bases clipped from V and 3 bases from J, the junction kept 1 base outside the gene matches. The CDR3 covers 13 residues. The CDR3 bases are TGTGCCAGCAGCACTAGCGGGGAAGAGACCCAGTACTTC. This translates into CASSTSGEETQYF.

The chain has TRBV7-2 and TRBJ2-4; 7 bases agree with TRBD2. The V segment lost 3 bases and the J segment 1 base; nucleotides outside the gene matches: 12. Germline assignment: CDR1 SGHTA and CDR2 FQGNSA. This CDR3 is 18 amino acids long. DNA of the CDR3: TGTGCCAGCAGCTTTGATAATTTGGGGGGGAGGGCCAAAAACATTCAGTACTTC. It translates to CASSFDNLGGRAKNIQYF.

The sample holds many counts of this clonotype. At one boundary the junction diverges from the germline segment, which might be a read error. The rearrangement links TRBV5-1 to TRBJ2-1; D not certain. This CDR3 is 13 amino acids long. Germline-derived CDR1 and CDR2 are SGHRS and YFSETQ. The CDR3 region is CASSFSGNNEQFF. Written as DNA, the CDR3 is TGTGCCAGCAGCTTCTCCGGAAACAATGAGCAGTTCTTC. Together with reference TRBV5-1 and TRBJ2-1, the CDR3 gives the full variable domain: KAGVTQTPRYLIKTRGQQVTLSCSPISGHRSVSWYQQTPGQGLQFLFEYFSETQRNKGNFPGRFSGRQFSNSRSEMNVSTLELGDSALYLCASSFSGNNEQFFGPGTRLTVL.

This chain uses TRBV7-9 with TRBJ2-3, with 7 positions matching TRBD1. With 9 bases clipped from V and 0 bases from J, the junction kept 9 bases outside the gene matches. This CDR3 spans 15 amino acids. Per germline, CDR1 SEHNR and CDR2 FQNEAQ (reference sequence). CDR3 amino acids: CASQGGQPSTDTQYF. The CDR3 DNA follows: TGTGCCAGTCAAGGGGGCCAGCCTAGCACAGATACGCAGTATTTT.

The V and J genes are TRBV5-1 and TRBJ2-7; no reliable D call. The CDR3 consists of 16 residues. Trimming removed 0 bases from V and 0 bases from J, with 13 bases in between. Germline V gene sequence: CDR1 SGHRS, CDR2 YFSETQ. CDR3 region: CASSLGWTRSSYEQYF. The CDR3, as DNA: TGCGCCAGCAGCTTGGGGTGGACGAGAAGCTCCTACGAGCAGTACTTC.